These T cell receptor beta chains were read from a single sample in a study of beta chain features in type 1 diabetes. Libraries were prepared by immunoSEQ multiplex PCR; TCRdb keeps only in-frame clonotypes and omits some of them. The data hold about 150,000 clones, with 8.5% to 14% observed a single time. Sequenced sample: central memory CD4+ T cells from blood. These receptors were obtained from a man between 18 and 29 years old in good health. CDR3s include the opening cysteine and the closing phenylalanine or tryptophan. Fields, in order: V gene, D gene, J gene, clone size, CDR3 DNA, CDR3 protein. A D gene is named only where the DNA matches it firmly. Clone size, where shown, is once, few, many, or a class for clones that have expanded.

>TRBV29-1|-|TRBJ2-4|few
TGCAGCGTTGGCACGGACCTAGCCAAAAACATTCAGTACTTC
CSVGTDLAKNIQYF
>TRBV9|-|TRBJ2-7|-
TGTGCCAGCAGTGCCGAACACGAGCAGTACTTC
CASSAEHEQYF
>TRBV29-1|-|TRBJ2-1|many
TGCAGCGTTGCGGACGGGAAATACAATGAGCAGTTCTTC
CSVADGKYNEQFF
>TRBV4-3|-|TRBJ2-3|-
TGCGCCAGCAGCCAAGCAGGAGGTCAAGGCACAGATACGCAGTATTTT
CASSQAGGQGTDTQYF
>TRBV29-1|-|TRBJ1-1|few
TGCAGCGTTGAGTTAGGGGTGAACACTGAAGCTTTCTTT
CSVELGVNTEAFF
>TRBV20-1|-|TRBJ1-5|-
TGCAGTGCTAGAGGAGGGGGGGCCCAGCATTTT
CSARGGGAQHF
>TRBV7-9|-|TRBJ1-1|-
TGTGCCAGCAGGGTTATAAGTCGGACTGAAGCTTTCTTT
CASRVISRTEAFF
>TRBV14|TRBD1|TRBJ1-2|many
TGTGCCAGCAGCCCTCACAGGGGAAACTATGGCTACACCTTC
CASSPHRGNYGYTF
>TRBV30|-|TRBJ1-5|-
TGTGCCTGGAGTGTACACAGGGAGCTTGGCCAGCCCCAGCATTTT
CAWSVHRELGQPQHF
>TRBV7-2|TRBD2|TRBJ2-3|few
TGTGCCAGCAGCTTAGCTAGCGGGGGGACAGATACGCAGTATTTT
CASSLASGGTDTQYF
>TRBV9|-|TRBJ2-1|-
TGTGCCAGCAGCCCTGCCGGGACTCCCTACAATGAGCAGTTCTTC
CASSPAGTPYNEQFF
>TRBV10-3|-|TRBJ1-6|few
TGTGCCATCAGTAGCGAAGCAGGGACCAGCTTGAGGGCCCTCCACTTT
CAISSEAGTSLRALHF
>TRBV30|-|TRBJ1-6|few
TGTGCCTGGAGTGTAACAGGGAGCTCCTATAATTCACCCCTCCACTTT
CAWSVTGSSYNSPLHF
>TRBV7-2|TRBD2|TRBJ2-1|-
TGTGCCAGCAGCCTAGGGACTAGCGGTTACAATGAGCAGTTCTTC
CASSLGTSGYNEQFF
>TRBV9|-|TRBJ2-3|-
TGTGCCAGCAGCGATTGGGCAGGGGGCACAGATACGCAGTATTTT
CASSDWAGGTDTQYF